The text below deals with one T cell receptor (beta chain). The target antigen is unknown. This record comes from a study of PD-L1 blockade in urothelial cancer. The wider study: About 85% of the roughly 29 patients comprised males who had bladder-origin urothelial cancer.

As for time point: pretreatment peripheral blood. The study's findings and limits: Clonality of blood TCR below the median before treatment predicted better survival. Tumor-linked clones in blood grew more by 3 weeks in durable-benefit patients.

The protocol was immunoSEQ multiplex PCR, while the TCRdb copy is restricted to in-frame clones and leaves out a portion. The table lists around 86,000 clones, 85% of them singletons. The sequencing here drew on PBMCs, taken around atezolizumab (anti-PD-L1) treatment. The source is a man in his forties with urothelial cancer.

The DNA of the CDR3 is TGCGCCAGCAGCCAAGGAGGCATAGGACAGCCTTACGAGCAGTACTTC. It is translated as CASSQGGIGQPYEQYF. This chain connects TRBV4-1 to TRBJ2-7, with D perhaps TRBD1 (6 bases). This CDR3 has 16 residues. Germline values: CDR1 MGHRA, CDR2 YSYEKL. The V and J ends lost 1 base and 4 bases respectively, with 17 bases between them.